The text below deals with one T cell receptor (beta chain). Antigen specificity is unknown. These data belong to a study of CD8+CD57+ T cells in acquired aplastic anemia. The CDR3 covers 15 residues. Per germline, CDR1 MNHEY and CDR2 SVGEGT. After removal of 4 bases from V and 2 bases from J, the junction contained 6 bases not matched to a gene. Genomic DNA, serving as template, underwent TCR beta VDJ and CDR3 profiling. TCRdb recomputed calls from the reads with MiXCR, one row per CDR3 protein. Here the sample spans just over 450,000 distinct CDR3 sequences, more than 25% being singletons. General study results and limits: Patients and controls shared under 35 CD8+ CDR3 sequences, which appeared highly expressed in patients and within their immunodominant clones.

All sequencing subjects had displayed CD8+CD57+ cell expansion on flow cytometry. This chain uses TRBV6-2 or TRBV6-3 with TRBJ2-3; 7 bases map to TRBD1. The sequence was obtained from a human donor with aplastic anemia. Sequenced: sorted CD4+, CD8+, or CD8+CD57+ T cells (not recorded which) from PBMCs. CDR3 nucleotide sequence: TGTGCCAGCAGTTCGCGACAGGGCATCACAGATACGCAGTATTTT. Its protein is CASSSRQGITDTQYF.